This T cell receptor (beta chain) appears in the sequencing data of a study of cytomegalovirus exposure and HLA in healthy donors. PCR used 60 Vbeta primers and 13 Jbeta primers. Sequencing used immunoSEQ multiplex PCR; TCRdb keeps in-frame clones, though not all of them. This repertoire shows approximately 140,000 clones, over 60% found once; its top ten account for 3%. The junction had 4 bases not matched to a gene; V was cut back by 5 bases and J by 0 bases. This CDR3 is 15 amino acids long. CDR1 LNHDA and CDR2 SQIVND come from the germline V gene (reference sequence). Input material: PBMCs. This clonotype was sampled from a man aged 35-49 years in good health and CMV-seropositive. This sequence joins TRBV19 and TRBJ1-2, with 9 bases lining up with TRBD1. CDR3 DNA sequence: TGTGCCAGTAGTGCGACAGGGGGTTCTAACTATGGCTACACCTTC. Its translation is CASSATGGSNYGYTF.